The source of this T cell receptor (beta chain) is a study of PD-L1 blockade in urothelial cancer. Study as a whole: Dosed intravenously at 1,200 mg every 3 weeks, atezolizumab was initiated by patients in the mid-2010s. Analysis of blood occurred 3 weeks (second dose) and 6 weeks after treatment start. Blood-derived samples held a median approximately 140,000 T cells.

Sample time point: pretreatment peripheral blood. The V gene end was trimmed by 6 bases and the J gene end by 0 bases; junction bases not matched to a gene: 9. In germline, CDR1 is LNHDA, CDR2 SQIVND (reference sequence). This CDR3 region has 16 residues. Synthetic TCR analog templates were added to each PCR reaction. Some clones are missing from TCRdb's copy, which holds only in-frame ones; the method was immunoSEQ multiplex PCR. The repertoire has 70,000 to 80,000 clones, about 82% of them found once; the top ten carry more than 6.5%. The sample here was PBMCs, taken around atezolizumab (anti-PD-L1) treatment. This sequence was found in a man between 40 and 49 years old with urothelial cancer. V usage is TRBV19 and J usage is TRBJ2-3; 7 positions agree with TRBD2. The CDR3: CASRFRDYPSTDTQYF. The CDR3 DNA reads as TGTGCCAGTAGATTCCGGGACTATCCTAGCACAGATACGCAGTATTTT.